This TCR beta chain appears in the sequencing data of a study of blood T cells in healthy people across ages. Study-wide points: With donor CMV status unknown, expanded clonotype changes were possibly confounded. Without sorted subsets, naive and antigen-experienced compartments could not be conclusively compared. In long-lived donors, naive CD4+ cell counts and diversity exceeded those of aged donors.

Germline CDR1 is SQVTM and CDR2 is ANQGSEA. The CDR3 has 15 residues. V dropped 7 bases and J dropped 0 bases, with 16 bases sitting between them. As regards this clonotype: Antigen unknown.

Together with a sample-barcoded 5' primer, a J-beta primer mix was included in a second PCR lasting about 6 to 11 cycles. One entry per CDR3 protein results from TCRdb running MiXCR on the 5' RACE reads. The table shows approximately 1,000,000 distinct CDR3 sequences, with 40% to 45% occurring only once. The sequence came from a woman aged 55-69 years in good health. The chain combines TRBV29-1 with TRBJ2-1; a possible D gene is TRBD2 (7 bases). The sample taken for sequencing was blood. The CDR3 sequence is CSGLGGASSYNEQFF. DNA for the CDR3: TGCAGCGGATTGGGGGGGGCCAGCTCCTACAATGAGCAGTTCTTC.